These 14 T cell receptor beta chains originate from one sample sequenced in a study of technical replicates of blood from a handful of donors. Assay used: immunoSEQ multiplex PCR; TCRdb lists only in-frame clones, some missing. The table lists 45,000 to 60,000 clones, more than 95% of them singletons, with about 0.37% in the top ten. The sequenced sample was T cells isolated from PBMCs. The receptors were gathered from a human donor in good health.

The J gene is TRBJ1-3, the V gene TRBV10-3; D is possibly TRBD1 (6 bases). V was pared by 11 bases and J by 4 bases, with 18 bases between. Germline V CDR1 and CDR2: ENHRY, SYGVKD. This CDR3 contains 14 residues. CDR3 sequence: CAVLRTVDGNTIYF. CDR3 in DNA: TGTGCCGTATTAAGGACAGTGGACGGAAACACCATATATTTT.

CDR3 region: CASSLQGASGYTF. The CDR3 region has the DNA TGTGCCAGCAGTTTACAGGGGGCTTCTGGCTACACCTTC. V and J are TRBV28 and TRBJ1-2; 8 positions match TRBD1. Germline V gene data show CDR1 as MDHEN and CDR2 as SYDVKM. V lost 2 bases and J lost 7; bases outside the gene matches: 3. CDR3 size: 13 residues.

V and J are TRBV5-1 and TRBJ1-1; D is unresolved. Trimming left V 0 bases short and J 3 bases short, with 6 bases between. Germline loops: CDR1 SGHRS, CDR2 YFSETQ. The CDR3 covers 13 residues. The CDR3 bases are TGCGCCAGCAGCTTGGAGACACACACTGAAGCTTTCTTT. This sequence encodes CASSLETHTEAFF.

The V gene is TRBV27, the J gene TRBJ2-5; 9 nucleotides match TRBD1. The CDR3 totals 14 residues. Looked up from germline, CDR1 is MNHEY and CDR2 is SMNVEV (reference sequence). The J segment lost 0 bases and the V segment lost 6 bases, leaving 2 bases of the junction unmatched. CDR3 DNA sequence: TGTGCCAGCAGGAGGACAGGGGACCAAGAGACCCAGTACTTC. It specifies CASRRTGDQETQYF.

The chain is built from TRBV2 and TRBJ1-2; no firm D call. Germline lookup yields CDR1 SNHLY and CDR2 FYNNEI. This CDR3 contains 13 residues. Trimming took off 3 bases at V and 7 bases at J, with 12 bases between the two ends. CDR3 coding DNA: TGTGCCAGCAGTGAGAGGTCGATGGGTGGCTACACCTTC. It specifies CASSERSMGGYTF.

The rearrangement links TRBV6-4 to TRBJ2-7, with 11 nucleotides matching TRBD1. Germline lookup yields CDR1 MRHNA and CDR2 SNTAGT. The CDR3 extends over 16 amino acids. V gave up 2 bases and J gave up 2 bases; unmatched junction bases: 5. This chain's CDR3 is CASSDPGTGGAYEQYF. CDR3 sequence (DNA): TGTGCCAGCAGTGACCCCGGGACAGGGGGAGCCTACGAGCAGTACTTC.

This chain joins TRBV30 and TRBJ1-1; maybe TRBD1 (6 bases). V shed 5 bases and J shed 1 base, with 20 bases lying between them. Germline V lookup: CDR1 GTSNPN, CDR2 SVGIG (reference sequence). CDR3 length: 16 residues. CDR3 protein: CAWGTPNRAKNTEAFF. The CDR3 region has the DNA TGTGCCTGGGGTACCCCCAACAGGGCTAAGAACACTGAAGCTTTCTTT. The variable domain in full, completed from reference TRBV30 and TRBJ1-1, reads SQTIHQWPATLVQPVGSPLSLECTVEGTSNPNLYWYRQAAGRGLQLLFYSVGIGQISSEVPQNLSASRPQDRQFILSSKKLLLSDSGFYLCAWGTPNRAKNTEAFFGQGTRLTVV.

CDR3 in amino acids: CASSPPGTAYGYTF. CDR3 DNA: TGTGCCAGCAGTCCTCCAGGGACAGCCTATGGCTACACCTTC. V is TRBV28 and J is TRBJ1-2, with 7 bases identical to TRBD1. Germline-derived CDR1 and CDR2 are MDHEN and SYDVKM. V lost 5 bases and J lost 4; bases outside the gene matches: 7. This CDR3 is 14 amino acids long.

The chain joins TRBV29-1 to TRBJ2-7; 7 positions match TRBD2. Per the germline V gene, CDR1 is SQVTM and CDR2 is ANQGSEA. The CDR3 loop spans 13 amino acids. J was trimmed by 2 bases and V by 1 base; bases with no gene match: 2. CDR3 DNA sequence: TGCAGCGTTGAAGCTAGCGGTACCTACGAGCAGTACTTC. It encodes CSVEASGTYEQYF.

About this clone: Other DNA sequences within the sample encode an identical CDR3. In DNA form, the CDR3 reads TGCAGCGCGAAACGGGGAAACACCATATATTTT. This translates into CSAKRGNTIYF. The chain links TRBV20-1 to TRBJ1-3; D not resolved. Germline lookup yields CDR1 DFQATT and CDR2 SNEGSKA (reference sequence). The CDR3 has 11 residues.

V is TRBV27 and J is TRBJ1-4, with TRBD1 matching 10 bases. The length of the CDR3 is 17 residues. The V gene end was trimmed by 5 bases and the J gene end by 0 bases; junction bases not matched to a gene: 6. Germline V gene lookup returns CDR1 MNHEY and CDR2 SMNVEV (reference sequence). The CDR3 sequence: CASSPQDRGATNEKLFF. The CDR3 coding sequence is TGTGCCAGCAGTCCCCAGGACAGGGGGGCAACTAATGAAAAACTGTTTTTT.

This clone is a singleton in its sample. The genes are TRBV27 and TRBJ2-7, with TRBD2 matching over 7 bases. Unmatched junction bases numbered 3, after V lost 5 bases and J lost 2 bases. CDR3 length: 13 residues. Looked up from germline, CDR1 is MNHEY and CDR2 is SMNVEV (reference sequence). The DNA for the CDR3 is TGTGCCAGCAGTCACGGACTAGCCTACGAGCAGTACTTC. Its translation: CASSHGLAYEQYF.

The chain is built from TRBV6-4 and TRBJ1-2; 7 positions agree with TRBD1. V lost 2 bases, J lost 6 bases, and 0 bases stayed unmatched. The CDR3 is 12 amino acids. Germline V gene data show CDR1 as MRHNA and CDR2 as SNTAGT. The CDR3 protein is CASSDRGHGYTF. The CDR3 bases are TGTGCCAGCAGTGACAGGGGGCATGGCTACACCTTC.

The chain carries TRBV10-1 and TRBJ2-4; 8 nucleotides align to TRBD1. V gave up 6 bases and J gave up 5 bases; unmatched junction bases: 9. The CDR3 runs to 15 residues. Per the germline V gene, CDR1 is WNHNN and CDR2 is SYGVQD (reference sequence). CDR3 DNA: TGCGCCAGCAGCCCAGGACAGGGAGTTGAAAACATTCAGTACTTC. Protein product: CASSPGQGVENIQYF.